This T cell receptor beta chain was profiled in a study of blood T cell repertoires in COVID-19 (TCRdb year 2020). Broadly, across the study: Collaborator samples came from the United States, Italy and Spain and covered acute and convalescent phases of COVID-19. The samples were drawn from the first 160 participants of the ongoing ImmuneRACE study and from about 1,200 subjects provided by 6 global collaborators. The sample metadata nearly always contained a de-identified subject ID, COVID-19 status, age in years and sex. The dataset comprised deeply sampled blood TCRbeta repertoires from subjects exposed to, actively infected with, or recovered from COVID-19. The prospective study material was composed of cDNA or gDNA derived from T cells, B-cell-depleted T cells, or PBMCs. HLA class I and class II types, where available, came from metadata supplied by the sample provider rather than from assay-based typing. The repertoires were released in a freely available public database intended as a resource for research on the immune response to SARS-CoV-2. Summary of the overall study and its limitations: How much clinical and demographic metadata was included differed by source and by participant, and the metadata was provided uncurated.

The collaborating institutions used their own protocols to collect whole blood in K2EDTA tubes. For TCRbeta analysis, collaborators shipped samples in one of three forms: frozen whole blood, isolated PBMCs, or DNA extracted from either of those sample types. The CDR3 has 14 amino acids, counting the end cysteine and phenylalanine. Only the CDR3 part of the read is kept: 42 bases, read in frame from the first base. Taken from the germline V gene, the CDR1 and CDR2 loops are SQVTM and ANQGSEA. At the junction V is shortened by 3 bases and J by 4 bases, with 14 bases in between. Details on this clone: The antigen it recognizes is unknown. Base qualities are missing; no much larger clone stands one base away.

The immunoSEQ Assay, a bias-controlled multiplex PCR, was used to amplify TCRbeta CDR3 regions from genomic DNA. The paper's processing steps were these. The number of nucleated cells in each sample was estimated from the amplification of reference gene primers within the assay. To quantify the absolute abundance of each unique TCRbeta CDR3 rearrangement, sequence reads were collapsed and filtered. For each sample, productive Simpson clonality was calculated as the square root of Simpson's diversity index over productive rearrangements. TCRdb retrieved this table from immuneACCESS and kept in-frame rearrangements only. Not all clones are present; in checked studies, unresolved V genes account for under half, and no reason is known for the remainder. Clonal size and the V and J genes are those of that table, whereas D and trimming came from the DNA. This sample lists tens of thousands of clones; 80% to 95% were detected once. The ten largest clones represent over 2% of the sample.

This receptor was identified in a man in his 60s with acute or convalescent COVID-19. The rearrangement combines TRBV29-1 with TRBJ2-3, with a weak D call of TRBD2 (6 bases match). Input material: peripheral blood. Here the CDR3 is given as CSVERSGSADTQYF. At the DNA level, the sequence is TGCAGCGTTGAGCGTAGCGGCAGCGCAGATACGCAGTATTTT.